Below are 13 T cell receptor beta chains sequenced from a single sample in a study of T cell responses to AZD1222 COVID-19 vaccine. The assay was immunoSEQ multiplex PCR, and TCRdb's table has in-frame clones only and misses some. This table holds some 190,000 clones, approximately 89% found once. Sample: peripheral blood, taken 28 days after the second AZD1222 dose. The receptors originated from an adult who received the AZD1222 COVID-19 vaccine.

This clone was detected only once. The J gene is TRBJ2-1, the V gene TRBV11-3, with D perhaps matching TRBD2 (5 bases). Trimming shortened V by 5 bases and J by 8 bases, and 19 bases separated the two germline ends. CDR1 and CDR2 from the germline V gene are SGHNT and YENEEA. The length of the CDR3 is 15 residues. In DNA, the CDR3 is TGTGCCAGCAGCGCATCGGGGATGCGCCAGCATGAGCAGTTCTTC. Amino acid sequence: CASSASGMRQHEQFF.

This chain joins TRBV7-2 and TRBJ2-7, with D unresolved. Germline V gene data show CDR1 as SGHTA and CDR2 as FQGNSA. V shed 5 bases and J shed 3 bases, with 14 bases lying between them. The length of the CDR3 is 14 residues. The CDR3 nucleotides read TGTGCCAGCAGCCAACAAAGTTGGGACTACGAGCAGTACTTC. This gives the protein CASSQQSWDYEQYF.

The sample holds a few counts of this clone. The genes are TRBV4-1 and TRBJ1-1, with 10 positions matching TRBD1. The CDR3 covers 15 residues. J lost 3 bases, V lost 8 bases, and 9 bases had no gene match. The germline V gene has CDR1 MGHRA and CDR2 YSYEKL. DNA of the CDR3: TGCGCCAGCGGAAAACCGACAGGGGGCTACACTGAAGCTTTCTTT. Translated: CASGKPTGGYTEAFF.

The chain employs TRBV12-5 and TRBJ2-5; weak D call: TRBD2 (5 bases). Trimming took 5 bases from V and 1 from J, leaving 23 bases between them. Germline assignment: CDR1 LGHNT and CDR2 FRNRAP. The CDR3 loop spans 18 amino acids. CDR3 protein: CASGTPPAEGSFQETQYF. The CDR3, as DNA: TGTGCTAGTGGTACACCCCCGGCGGAAGGGAGCTTCCAAGAGACCCAGTACTTC.

The CDR3 nucleotides read TGTGCCAGCAGCTTGGGGAGCTCCTACAATGAGCAGTTCTTC. This sequence encodes CASSLGSSYNEQFF. The J gene is TRBJ2-1, the V gene TRBV5-4; D not resolved. This CDR3 contains 14 residues. V was cut by 0 bases and J by 0 bases, with 4 bases left in between. Germline lookup yields CDR1 SGHNT and CDR2 YYREEE (reference sequence).

This chain joins TRBV5-1 and TRBJ2-1, with D uncertain. Germline V gene lookup returns CDR1 SGHRS and CDR2 YFSETQ. Trimming cost V 0 bases and J 3 bases, with 10 bases left between them. The CDR3 runs to 15 residues. The CDR3 spells CASSLESGDYNEQFF. The CDR3 DNA reads TGCGCCAGCAGCTTGGAGTCAGGCGACTACAATGAGCAGTTCTTC.

This rearrangement joins TRBV12-3 or TRBV12-4 to TRBJ1-2; a possible D gene is TRBD1 (5 bases). V lost 6 bases and J 8 bases, leaving 16 bases between the germline ends. This CDR3 contains 13 residues. The CDR3 DNA reads TGTGCCAGCAGCCGCCAGGGATTTGGAGGCTACACCTTC. Translation gives CASSRQGFGGYTF.

The chain is built from TRBV6-5 and TRBJ2-7, with D perhaps assigned TRBD1 or TRBD2 (5 bases each). CDR3 length equals 14 residues. Germline CDR1 MNHEY, CDR2 SVGAGI. With 3 bases removed from V and 1 base from J, the gap between germline ends came to 10 bases. CDR3 in DNA: TGTGCCAGCAGTTATTTAGGGACGTCCTACGAGCAGTACTTC. It encodes CASSYLGTSYEQYF.

The V gene is TRBV29-1, the J gene TRBJ1-1; tentatively, D is TRBD1 (5 bases). CDR1 is SQVTM and CDR2 is ANQGSEA in the germline V gene. V lost 5 bases, J lost 5 bases, and 9 bases lay in between. The length of the CDR3 is 11 residues. The CDR3: CSVRGGTEAFF. DNA of the CDR3: TGCAGCGTTCGTGGGGGAACTGAAGCTTTCTTT.

For this clone: No DNA is shown, since the ends of the CDR3 on it are uncertain; the CDR3 is the one TCRdb lists. The chain employs TRBV5-1 and TRBJ2-6. The CDR3 sequence runs 19 residues, both termini included. Germline values: CDR1 SGHRS, CDR2 YFSETQ. The CDR3 protein is CASSLYFGPGHSGANVLTF.

The chain couples TRBV5-1 to TRBJ1-3; D may be TRBD1 (6 bases). V was pared by 0 bases and J by 13 bases, with 11 bases between. In germline, CDR1 is SGHRS, CDR2 YFSETQ. This CDR3 has 12 amino acids. The CDR3 sequence is CASSLAEGQIYF. The CDR3 DNA is TGCGCCAGCAGCTTGGCCGAAGGACAGATATATTTT.

The chain couples TRBV18 to TRBJ1-1; TRBD1 agrees at 10 bases. The CDR3 sequence is 19 residues long. V lost 3 bases and J lost 0; bases outside the gene matches: 13. CDR1 and CDR2 (germline): KGHSH, LQKENI. The CDR3 reads CASSPSSTGGAFMNTEAFF. CDR3 DNA sequence: TGTGCCAGCTCACCTAGTTCGACAGGGGGCGCCTTCATGAACACTGAAGCTTTCTTT.

V gene TRBV7-9 combines with J gene TRBJ2-7; D remains unclear. The CDR3 loop spans 16 amino acids. In germline, CDR1 is SEHNR, CDR2 FQNEAQ (reference sequence). V was shortened by 5 bases and J by 0 bases, with 17 bases between the two germline ends. CDR3 protein: CASSDGLGSSSYEQYF. The DNA for the CDR3 is TGTGCCAGCAGCGACGGTCTGGGGTCTAGCTCCTACGAGCAGTACTTC. Complete variable domain (other parts from reference TRBV7-9 and TRBJ2-7): DTGVSQNPRHKITKRGQNVTFRCDPISEHNRLYWYRQTLGQGPEFLTYFQNEAQLEKSRLLSDRFSAERPKGSFSTLEIQRTEQGDSAMYLCASSDGLGSSSYEQYFGPGTRLTVT.